What follows are 2 T cell receptor beta chains derived from one specimen sequenced in a study of molecular identifiers for immune sequencing clone quantification. MiXCR, run by TCRdb on the PCR reads, gives a single entry per CDR3 protein. The profile shows about 40,000 distinct CDR3 sequences, 24% of them singletons. The sequenced sample was naive CD8+ T cells from blood, with Jurkat cell RNA spiked in. The subset: FACS-sorted CD8+CD4-CCR7+CD45RA+ naive T cells. Receptors were obtained from a human donor in good health. Some libraries in this study had Jurkat cell RNA spiked in.

In this sample, this clonotype turned up many times. This sequence joins TRBV30 and TRBJ2-7, with 7 bases lining up with TRBD2. The CDR3 is made up of 11 amino acids. Trimming took 3 bases from V and 10 from J; bases not matched to a gene: 6. The germline V gene encodes CDR1 GTSNPN and CDR2 SVGIG (reference sequence). The CDR3 DNA follows: TGTGCCTGGAGGGATCGGGGGGATCAGTACTTC. This gives the protein CAWRDRGDQYF.

In DNA, the CDR3 is TGCGCCAGCAGCCACCCTGGGTCTTTCGATGAGCAGTTCTTC. Its translation: CASSHPGSFDEQFF. This rearrangement joins TRBV4-1 to TRBJ2-1, with unresolved D. V was pared by 3 bases and J by 8 bases, with 14 bases between. Germline CDR1 and CDR2: MGHRA and YSYEKL. The CDR3 covers 14 residues.